This TCR beta chain was profiled in a study of T-cell memory formation after mild COVID-19. Across the study: Clustering of TCRs was largely donor specific.

The CDR3 sequence is 14 residues long. V gave up 5 bases and J gave up 5 bases, with 13 bases separating them. Germline V CDR1 and CDR2: MNHEY, SMNVEV (reference sequence). Via MiXCR, TCRdb re-called the 5' RACE reads, giving one row per CDR3 protein. In the table there are about 260,000 distinct CDR3 sequences, 15% to 20% of which are singletons. This clonotype was seen a few times. This chain links TRBV27 with TRBJ1-5, with TRBD1 as a possible D gene (5 bases). The sequence came from a young man who had mild COVID-19 (a few samples of this study predate the infection). Cell type and time point are not known. Input material: PBMCs or a T cell subset sorted from them (not recorded which). DNA for the CDR3: TGTGCCAGCAGTCCTCGGGTGGGGCATCAGCCCCAGCATTTT. Translation gives CASSPRVGHQPQHF.